One sample yielded the 8 T cell receptor beta chains listed below, sequenced in a study of blood T cell repertoires in COVID-19. Measured with immunoSEQ multiplex PCR; TCRdb has only the in-frame clones, and not every one. In the table there are some 300,000 clones, 85% to 95% of which are singletons. Sequenced sample: PBMCs or T cells enriched from blood (not recorded which). Every receptor here comes from a young woman who had been exposed to COVID-19.

The table lists this clone with a few counts. The chain combines TRBV28 with TRBJ2-3; no reliable D call. V lost 7 bases and J lost 3, with 8 bases in between. Germline CDR1 MDHEN, CDR2 SYDVKM. The CDR3 sequence is 12 residues long. The CDR3 is CASTGFTDTQYF. In DNA, the CDR3 is TGTGCCAGCACTGGCTTTACAGATACGCAGTATTTT. Supplemented by reference TRBV28 and TRBJ2-3, the full variable domain reads DVKVTQSSRYLVKRTGEKVFLECVQDMDHENMFWYRQDPGLGLRLIYFSYDVKMKEKGDIPEGYSVSREKKERFSLILESASTNQTSMYLCASTGFTDTQYFGPGTRLTVL.

The chain recombines TRBV7-9 with TRBJ1-2; tentative D call: TRBD1 (6 bases). From germline, CDR1 is SEHNR and CDR2 FQNEAQ (reference sequence). V lost 8 bases and J 7 bases, leaving 11 bases between the germline ends. The CDR3 contains 11 residues. This CDR3 is CASLQGSGYTF. In DNA, the CDR3 is TGTGCCAGCTTGCAGGGGAGTGGCTACACCTTC.

V is TRBV5-1 and J is TRBJ2-1; 11 nucleotides line up with TRBD2. With 4 bases clipped from V and 1 base from J, the junction kept 7 bases outside the gene matches. CDR1 and CDR2 (germline): SGHRS, YFSETQ. The CDR3 runs 17 residues. CDR3 loop: CASSDSRTSGSYNEQFF. CDR3 coding DNA: TGCGCCAGCAGCGACTCGCGGACTAGCGGGTCCTACAATGAGCAGTTCTTC.

The chain employs TRBV18 and TRBJ1-1, with unresolved D. The V and J ends lost 6 bases and 7 bases respectively, with 12 bases between them. The CDR3 is made up of 12 amino acids. Germline CDR1 reads KGHSH; CDR2 reads LQKENI. CDR3: CASSTEPIEAFF. The CDR3, as DNA: TGTGCCAGCTCCACCGAGCCTATTGAAGCTTTCTTT.

The genes are TRBV30 and TRBJ2-7; D not certain. The V gene's germline CDR1 is GTSNPN and CDR2 SVGIG (reference sequence). The CDR3 is 12 amino acids. Trimming left V 2 bases short and J 3 bases short, with 8 bases between. The CDR3 protein is CAWSKLFYEQYF. The DNA of the CDR3 is TGTGCCTGGAGTAAACTCTTCTACGAGCAGTACTTC. Drawing the rest from reference TRBV30 and TRBJ2-7, the complete variable domain is SQTIHQWPATLVQPVGSPLSLECTVEGTSNPNLYWYRQAAGRGLQLLFYSVGIGQISSEVPQNLSASRPQDRQFILSSKKLLLSDSGFYLCAWSKLFYEQYFGPGTRLTVT.

The chain joins TRBV19 to TRBJ1-2; no definite D call. This CDR3 is built from 15 residues. Germline V gene sequence: CDR1 LNHDA, CDR2 SQIVND (reference sequence). Trimming removed 3 bases from V and 4 bases from J, with 15 bases in between. CDR3 protein: CASSMRPPVSYGYTF. The CDR3 nucleotides are TGTGCCAGTAGTATGAGGCCTCCGGTTTCCTATGGCTACACCTTC.

The genes are TRBV7-6 and TRBJ2-1; the match to TRBD2 covers 10 bases. CDR1 is SGHVS and CDR2 is FNYEAQ in the germline V gene. The CDR3 extends over 18 amino acids. V shed 1 base, J shed 8 bases, and the junction held 14 bases outside the gene matches. The CDR3 nucleotides read TGTGCCAGCAGCTTAGAAGCGGGAGGGGCTAGCGGGGTAGATGAGCAGTTCTTC. Residues: CASSLEAGGASGVDEQFF.

This sequence joins TRBV18 and TRBJ2-2; 10 bases fit TRBD2. The germline CDR1 and CDR2 sequences are KGHSH and LQKENI. The CDR3 runs to 18 residues. V was pared by 3 bases and J by 4 bases, with 11 bases of the junction left unmatched. DNA for the CDR3: TGTGCCAGCTCACCTGGCTCCGGGACTAGCGCCCGCACCGGGGAGCTGTTTTTT. The encoded protein is CASSPGSGTSARTGELFF.